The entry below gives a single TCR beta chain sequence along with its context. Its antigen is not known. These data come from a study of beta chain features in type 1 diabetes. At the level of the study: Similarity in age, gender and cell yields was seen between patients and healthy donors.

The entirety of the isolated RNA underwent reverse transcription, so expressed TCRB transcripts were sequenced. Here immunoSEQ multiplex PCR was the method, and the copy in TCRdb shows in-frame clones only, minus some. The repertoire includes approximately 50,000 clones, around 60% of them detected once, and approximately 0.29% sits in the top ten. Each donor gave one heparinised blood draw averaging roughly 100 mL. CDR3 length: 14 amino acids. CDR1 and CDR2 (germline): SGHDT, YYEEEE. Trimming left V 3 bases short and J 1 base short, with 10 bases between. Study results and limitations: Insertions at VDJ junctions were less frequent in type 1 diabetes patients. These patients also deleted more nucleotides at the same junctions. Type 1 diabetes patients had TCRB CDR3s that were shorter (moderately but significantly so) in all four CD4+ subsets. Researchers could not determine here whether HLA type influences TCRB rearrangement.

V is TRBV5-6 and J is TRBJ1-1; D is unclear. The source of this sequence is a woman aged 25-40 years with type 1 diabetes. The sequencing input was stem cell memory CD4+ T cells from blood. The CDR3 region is CASSSPTPNTEAFF. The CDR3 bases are TGTGCCAGCAGCTCCCCAACACCGAACACTGAAGCTTTCTTT.